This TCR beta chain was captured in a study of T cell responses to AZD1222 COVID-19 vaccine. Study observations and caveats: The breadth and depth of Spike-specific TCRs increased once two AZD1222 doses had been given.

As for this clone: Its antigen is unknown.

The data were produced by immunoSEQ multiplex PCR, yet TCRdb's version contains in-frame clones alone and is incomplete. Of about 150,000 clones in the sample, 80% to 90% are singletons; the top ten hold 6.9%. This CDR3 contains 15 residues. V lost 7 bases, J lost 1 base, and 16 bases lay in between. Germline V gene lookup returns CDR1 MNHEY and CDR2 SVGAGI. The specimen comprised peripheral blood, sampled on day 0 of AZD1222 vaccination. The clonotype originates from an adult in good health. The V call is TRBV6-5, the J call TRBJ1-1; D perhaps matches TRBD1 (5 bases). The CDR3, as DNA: TGTGCCAGCAATCGGGGCAGGCGAGGGAACACTGAAGCTTTCTTT. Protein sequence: CASNRGRRGNTEAFF.